The source of this T cell receptor (beta chain) is a study of cytomegalovirus exposure and HLA in healthy donors. General study points: On later analysis, the bulk of CMV-associated TCR beta chains appeared to be HLA-restricted. A missense DCLRE1C variant was associated with V- and J-gene trimming of TCR beta chains in a later analysis, and an independent cohort replicated the association. While the bulk of TCR sequences proved rare, some public TCRs turned up in many donors.

In the PCR, 60 Vbeta and 13 Jbeta primers were used. Profiling relied on immunoSEQ multiplex PCR, and the TCRdb table lists in-frame clones only, not all of them. In the table there are some 160,000 clones, over 60% of which are singletons. This clone was observed a single time. Its target is not known. This TCR came from a middle-aged man in good health and CMV-seronegative. Sequenced input: PBMCs.

Written as DNA, the CDR3 is TGTGCCAGCAGCTTAGGCCCCGGGAACGAGCAGTACTTC. As protein: CASSLGPGNEQYF. V and J are TRBV7-2 and TRBJ2-7; maybe TRBD2 (5 bases). This CDR3 region has 13 residues. Germline V lookup: CDR1 SGHTA, CDR2 FQGNSA. Trimming removed 1 base at V and 5 bases at J, with 9 bases between.